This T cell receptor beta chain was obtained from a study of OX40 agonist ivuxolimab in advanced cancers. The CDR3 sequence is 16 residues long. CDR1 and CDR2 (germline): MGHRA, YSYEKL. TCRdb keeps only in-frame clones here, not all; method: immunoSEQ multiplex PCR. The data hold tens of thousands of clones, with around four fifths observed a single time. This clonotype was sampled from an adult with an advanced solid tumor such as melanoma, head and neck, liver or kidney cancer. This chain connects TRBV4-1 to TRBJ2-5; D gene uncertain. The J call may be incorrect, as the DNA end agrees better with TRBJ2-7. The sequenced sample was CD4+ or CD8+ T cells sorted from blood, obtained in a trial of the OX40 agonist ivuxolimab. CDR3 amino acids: CASSQDLSQRNYEQYF. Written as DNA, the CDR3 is TGCGCCAGCAGCCAAGATCTTTCCCAGAGAAACTACGAGCAGTACTTC.